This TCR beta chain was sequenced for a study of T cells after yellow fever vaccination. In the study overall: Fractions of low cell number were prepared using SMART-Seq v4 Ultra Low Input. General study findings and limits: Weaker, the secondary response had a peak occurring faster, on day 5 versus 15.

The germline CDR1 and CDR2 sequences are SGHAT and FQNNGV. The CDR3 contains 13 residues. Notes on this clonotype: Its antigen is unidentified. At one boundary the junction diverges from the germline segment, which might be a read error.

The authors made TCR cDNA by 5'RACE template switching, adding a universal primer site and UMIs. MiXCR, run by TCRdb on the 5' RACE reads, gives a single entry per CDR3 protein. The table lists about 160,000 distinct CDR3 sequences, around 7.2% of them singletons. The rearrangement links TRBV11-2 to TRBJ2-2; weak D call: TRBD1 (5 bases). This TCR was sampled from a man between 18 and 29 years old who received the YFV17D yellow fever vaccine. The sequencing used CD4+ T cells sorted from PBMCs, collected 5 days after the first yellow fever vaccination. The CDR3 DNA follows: TGTGCCAGCAGCTTAGTGGACACCGTGGAGCTGTTTTTT. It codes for CASSLVDTVELFF.